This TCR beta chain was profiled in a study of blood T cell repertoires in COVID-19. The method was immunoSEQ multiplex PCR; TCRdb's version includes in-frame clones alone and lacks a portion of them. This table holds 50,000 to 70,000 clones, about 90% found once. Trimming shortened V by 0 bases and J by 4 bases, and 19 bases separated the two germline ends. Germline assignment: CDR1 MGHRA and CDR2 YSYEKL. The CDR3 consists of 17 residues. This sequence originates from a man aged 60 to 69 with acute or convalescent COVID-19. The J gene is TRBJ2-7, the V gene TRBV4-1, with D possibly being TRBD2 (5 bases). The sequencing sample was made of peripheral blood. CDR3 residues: CASSQEGSNPEVYEQYF. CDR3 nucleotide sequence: TGCGCCAGCAGCCAAGAAGGGAGCAACCCGGAGGTTTACGAGCAGTACTTC.